This T cell receptor beta chain originates from a study of T cell responses to AZD1222 COVID-19 vaccine. This CDR3 has 15 amino acids. Trimming cost V 4 bases and J 1 base, with 11 bases left between them. CDR1 is LNHDA, CDR2 SQIVND, per germline (reference sequence). The repertoire was sequenced with immunoSEQ multiplex PCR; TCRdb's copy has only in-frame clones and lacks some. The sample lists hundreds of thousands of clones, 90% to 95% occurring once. Study results and limitations: It should be noted that donors were predominantly white British and more often female, and clonal diversity was possibly underestimated.

As regards this clone: The antigen is undetermined.

This clonotype was sampled from an adult in good health. Material: peripheral blood, obtained on day 0 of MenACWY control vaccination. This chain joins TRBV19 and TRBJ1-5, with D uncertain. The CDR3 nucleotides are TGTGCCAGTAGTACGGGGTCGGGCAGCAATCAGCCCCAGCATTTT. It specifies CASSTGSGSNQPQHF.